What follows are 5 T cell receptor beta chains derived from one specimen sequenced in a study of early T cells in non-severe SARS-CoV-2 infection. A single record per CDR3 protein comes from TCRdb applying MiXCR to the 5' RACE reads. The top ten hold approximately 4.4% of the sample, which has approximately 52,000 distinct CDR3 sequences, over 7% seen once. Sequenced: whole blood. The receptor set was obtained from an adult who was a healthcare worker with PCR-confirmed SARS-CoV-2 infection or an uninfected control (not recorded which).

A few counts support this clonotype. The chain employs TRBV6-2 or TRBV6-3 and TRBJ1-6; D possibly corresponds to TRBD1 (5 bases). The CDR3 runs 13 residues. Between the trimmed V and J ends, which lost 6 bases and 14 bases, there was a span of 17 bases. Germline loops: CDR1 MNHEY, CDR2 SVGEGT. CDR3 residues: CASRKTGDRSLHF. In nucleotides, the CDR3 is TGTGCCAGCAGAAAAACTGGGGACCGGTCCCTCCACTTT.

This rearrangement joins TRBV19 to TRBJ2-3; no reliable D call. Trimming cost V 7 bases and J 1 base, with 12 bases left between them. The CDR3 covers 14 residues. Germline assignment: CDR1 LNHDA and CDR2 SQIVND (reference sequence). For the CDR3, the DNA is TGTGCCAGTACCTCCCAGCCGGGCACAGATACGCAGTATTTT. The encoded protein is CASTSQPGTDTQYF.

This clonotype was seen more than once but under ten times. A junction end diverges from the germline sequence, so it may reflect a read error. The gene calls are TRBV12-3 or TRBV12-4 and TRBJ2-7, with D hard to call. The CDR3 consists of 12 residues. In nucleotides, the CDR3 is TGCGCCAGCAGTCCTTTCCTGGGCGAGCAGTACTTC. Protein sequence: CASSPFLGEQYF.

The chain joins TRBV11-2 to TRBJ2-7; D tentatively fits TRBD1 or TRBD2 (5 bases each). Germline V lookup: CDR1 SGHAT, CDR2 FQNNGV. This CDR3 spans 18 amino acids. Trimming took 2 bases from V and 0 from J, leaving 20 bases between them. The CDR3 nucleotides are TGTGCCAGCAGCTTAAAAGGGGAACCGGGACGAGCCTCCTACGAGCAGTACTTC. Amino acids: CASSLKGEPGRASYEQYF.

This clonotype was observed many times. This chain joins TRBV5-1 and TRBJ2-3; 11 positions agree with TRBD2. CDR1 and CDR2 from the germline V gene are SGHRS and YFSETQ. Trimming cost V 0 bases and J 4 bases; bases outside gene matches: 7. The CDR3 length is 17 residues. CDR3 nucleotide sequence: TGCGCCAGCAGCTTGGTACCGACTAGCGGGAATGCAGATACGCAGTATTTT. It translates to CASSLVPTSGNADTQYF. The full variable domain, rest sourced from reference TRBV5-1 and TRBJ2-3, is KAGVTQTPRYLIKTRGQQVTLSCSPISGHRSVSWYQQTPGQGLQFLFEYFSETQRNKGNFPGRFSGRQFSNSRSEMNVSTLELGDSALYLCASSLVPTSGNADTQYFGPGTRLTVL.